The rows below give T cell receptor beta chains drawn from one sample of a study of technical replicates of blood from several donors. Sequenced by immunoSEQ multiplex PCR; TCRdb stores in-frame clones only, minus some. The sample has 70,000 to 85,000 clones, 97% seen once. The sequenced material came from T cells isolated from PBMCs. These receptors all stem from a human donor in good health. The conserved cysteine and the conserved F or W are not part of the CDR3 here.

v_call cdr3_aa
TRBV7-6 ASSFGSGSRSTDTQY
TRBV6-6 ASSSLAGGRTDTQY
TRBV5-1 ASSWTGNEQF
TRBV10-3 AISESREYEQY
TRBV7-9 ASSLSPGLAGIHEQF
TRBV5-1 ASSRDRQRPTDTQY
TRBV4-1 ASSPLGGTYNEQF
TRBV10-1 ASSTTLANEQF
TRBV5-1 ASSLGIGTGLYGYT
TRBV9 ASSESVEHEQY
TRBV4-1 ASSQGLAGGRGTDTQY
TRBV4-1 ASSQGDRRGNEKLF
TRBV14 ASSQLGSNQPQH
TRBV7-2 ASSSRGEPGNTIY
TRBV7-9 ASSKAGFTTDTQY
TRBV5-5 ASSTLQGWT
TRBV9 ASSVVAGDHNEQF
TRBV5-1 ASSWGTSGRGYNEQF
TRBV6-5 ASRSQGLGEKLF
TRBV11-2 ASSPLLEGGTGELF
TRBV7-2 ASSLVAGVQEQF
TRBV4-1 ASSPLYADYGYT
TRBV6-1 ASSATGRDTQY
TRBV9 ASSTWGSGATDTQY
TRBV9 ASSVEDQTGSYEQY
TRBV7-4 ASSPRSGGVTQY
TRBV29-1 SVAGLAANTGELF
TRBV25-1 ASSDWTVDQPQH
TRBV10-3 AITLTRDDNEQF
TRBV2 ASISTGTEAF
TRBV27 ASSLSGRLQY
TRBV4-1 ASSPYPRDEQY
TRBV30 AWNMGGNEQF
TRBV7-9 ASSPGQGRAEAF
TRBV7-2 ASSFNSGGETQY
TRBV9 ASSVGSVSLANEKLF
TRBV5-1 ASSRTGDAYEQY
TRBV28 ASSASGEYEQY
TRBV11-2 ASRGIGRARQEQY
TRBV6-5 ASSYGGQAFYEQY
TRBV28 ASTPGQGPTEAF
TRBV2 ASSDGTGMGAQY
TRBV6-5 ASSNRGNQPQH
TRBV6-5 ASSYGGGSGNEQF
TRBV2 ASSDPQGLGKLF
TRBV7-4 ASSLQTGNQPQH
TRBV7-9 ASARGTYEQY
TRBV25-1 ASSELRRDRTF
TRBV30 AWSVATGGEYNEQF
TRBV7-9 ASSSGQTSMNTEAF
TRBV20-1 SAPLSHGYT
TRBV5-6 ASSLFGTGVGTYEQY
TRBV30 AWSWLAGTKDTQY